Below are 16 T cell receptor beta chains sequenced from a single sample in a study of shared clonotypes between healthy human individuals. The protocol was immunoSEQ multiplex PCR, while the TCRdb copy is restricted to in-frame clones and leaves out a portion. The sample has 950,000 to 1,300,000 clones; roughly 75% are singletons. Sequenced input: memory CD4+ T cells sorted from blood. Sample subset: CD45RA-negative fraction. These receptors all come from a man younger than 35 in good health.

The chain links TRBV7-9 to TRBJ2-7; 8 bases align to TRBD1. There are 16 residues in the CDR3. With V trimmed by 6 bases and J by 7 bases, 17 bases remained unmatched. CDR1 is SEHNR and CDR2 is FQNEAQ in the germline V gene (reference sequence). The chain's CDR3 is CASRPTGTGGQREQYF. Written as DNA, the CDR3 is TGTGCCAGCAGGCCTACCGGGACAGGAGGCCAACGGGAGCAGTACTTC.

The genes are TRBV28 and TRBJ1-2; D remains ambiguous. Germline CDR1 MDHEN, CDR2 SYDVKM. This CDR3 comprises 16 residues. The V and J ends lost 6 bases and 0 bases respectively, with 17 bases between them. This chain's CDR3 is CASSSLLGPANYGYTF. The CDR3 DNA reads TGTGCCAGCAGCTCCCTCCTAGGCCCAGCTAACTATGGCTACACCTTC.

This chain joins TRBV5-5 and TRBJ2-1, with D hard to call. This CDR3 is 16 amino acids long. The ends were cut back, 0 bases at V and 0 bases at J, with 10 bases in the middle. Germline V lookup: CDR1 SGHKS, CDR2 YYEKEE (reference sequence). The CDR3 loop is CASSLGPESSYNEQFF. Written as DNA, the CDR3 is TGTGCCAGCAGCTTGGGTCCCGAGAGCTCCTACAATGAGCAGTTCTTC.

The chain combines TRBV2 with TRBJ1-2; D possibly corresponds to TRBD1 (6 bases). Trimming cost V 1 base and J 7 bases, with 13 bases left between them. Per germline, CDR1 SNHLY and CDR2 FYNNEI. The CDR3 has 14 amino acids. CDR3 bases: TGTGCCAGCAGTGAAGTGGGGGCTCAGTCTGGCTACACCTTC. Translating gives CASSEVGAQSGYTF.

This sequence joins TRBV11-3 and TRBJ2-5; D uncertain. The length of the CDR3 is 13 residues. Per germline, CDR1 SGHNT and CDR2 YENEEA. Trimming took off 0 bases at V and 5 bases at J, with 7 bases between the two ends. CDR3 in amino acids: CASSLEGWETQYF. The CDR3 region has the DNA TGTGCCAGCAGCTTAGAGGGCTGGGAGACCCAGTACTTC. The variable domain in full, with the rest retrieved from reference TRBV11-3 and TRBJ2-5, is EAGVVQSPRYKIIEKKQPVAFWCNPISGHNTLYWYLQNLGQGPELLIRYENEEAVDDSQLPKDRFSAERLKGVDSTLKIQPAELGDSAVYLCASSLEGWETQYFGPGTRLLVL.

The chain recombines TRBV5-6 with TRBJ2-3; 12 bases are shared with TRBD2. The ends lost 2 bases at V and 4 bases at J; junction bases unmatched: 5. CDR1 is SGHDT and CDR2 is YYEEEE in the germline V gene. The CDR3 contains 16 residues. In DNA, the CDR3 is TGTGCCAGCAGCTTAATACTAGCGGGAGGAGCAGATACGCAGTATTTT. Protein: CASSLILAGGADTQYF.

The CDR3 DNA is TGTGCCTGGCGGTCAGCGGAGAACCAAGAGACCCAGTACTTC. This codes for CAWRSAENQETQYF. V usage is TRBV5-4 and J usage is TRBJ2-5, with D perhaps TRBD2 (5 bases). With 10 bases removed from V and 0 bases from J, the gap between germline ends came to 16 bases. Looked up from germline, CDR1 is SGHNT and CDR2 is YYREEE (reference sequence). The CDR3 covers 14 residues. Variable domain in full (rest from reference TRBV5-4 and TRBJ2-5): ETGVTQSPTHLIKTRGQQVTLRCSSQSGHNTVSWYQQALGQGPQFIFQYYREEENGRGNFPPRFSGLQFPNYSSELNVNALELDDSALYLCAWRSAENQETQYFGPGTRLLVL.

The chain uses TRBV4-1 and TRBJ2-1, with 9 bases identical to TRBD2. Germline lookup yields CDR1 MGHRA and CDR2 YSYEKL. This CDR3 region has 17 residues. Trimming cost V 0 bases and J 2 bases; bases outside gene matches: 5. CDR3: CASSQDLAGVPYNEQFF. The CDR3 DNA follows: TGCGCCAGCAGCCAAGATTTAGCGGGGGTACCCTACAATGAGCAGTTCTTC.

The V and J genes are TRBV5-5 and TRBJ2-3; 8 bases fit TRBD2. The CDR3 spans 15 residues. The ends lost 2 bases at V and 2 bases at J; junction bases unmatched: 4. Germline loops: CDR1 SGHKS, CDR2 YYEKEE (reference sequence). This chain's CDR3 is CASSFLGGATDTQYF. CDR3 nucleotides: TGTGCCAGCAGCTTTCTCGGGGGGGCCACAGATACGCAGTATTTT.

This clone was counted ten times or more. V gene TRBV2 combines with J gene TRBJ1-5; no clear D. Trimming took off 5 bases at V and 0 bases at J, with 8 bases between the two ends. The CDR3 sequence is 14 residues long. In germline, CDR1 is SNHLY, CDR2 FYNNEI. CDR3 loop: CASSQSNSNQPQHF. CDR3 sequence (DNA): TGTGCCAGCAGTCAATCCAATAGCAATCAGCCCCAGCATTTT.

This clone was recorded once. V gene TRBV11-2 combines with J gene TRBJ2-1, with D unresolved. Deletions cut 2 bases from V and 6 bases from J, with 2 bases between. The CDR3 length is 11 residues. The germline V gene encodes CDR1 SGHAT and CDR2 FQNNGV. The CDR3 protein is CASSLPNEQFF. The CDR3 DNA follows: TGTGCCAGCAGCTTACCCAATGAGCAGTTCTTC.

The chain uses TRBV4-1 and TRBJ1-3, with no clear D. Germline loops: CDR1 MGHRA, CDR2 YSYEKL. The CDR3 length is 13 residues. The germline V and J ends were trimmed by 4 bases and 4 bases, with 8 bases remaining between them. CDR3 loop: CASSRPGGNTIYF. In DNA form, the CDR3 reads TGCGCCAGCAGCCGCCCGGGGGGAAACACCATATATTTT.

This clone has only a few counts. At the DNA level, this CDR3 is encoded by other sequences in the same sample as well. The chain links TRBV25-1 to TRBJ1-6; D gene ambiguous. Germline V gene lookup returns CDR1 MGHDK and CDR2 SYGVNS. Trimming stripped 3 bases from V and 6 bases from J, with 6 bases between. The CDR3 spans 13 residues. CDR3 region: CASSDRTNSPLHF. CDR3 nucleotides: TGTGCCAGCAGTGACAGGACTAATTCACCCCTCCACTTT.

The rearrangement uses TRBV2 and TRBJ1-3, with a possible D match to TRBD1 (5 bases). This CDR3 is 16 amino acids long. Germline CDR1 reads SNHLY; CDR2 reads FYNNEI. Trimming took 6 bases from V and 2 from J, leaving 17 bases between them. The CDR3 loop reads CASSPDSIITGNTIYF. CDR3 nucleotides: TGTGCCAGCAGCCCTGACAGCATCATAACTGGAAACACCATATATTTT.

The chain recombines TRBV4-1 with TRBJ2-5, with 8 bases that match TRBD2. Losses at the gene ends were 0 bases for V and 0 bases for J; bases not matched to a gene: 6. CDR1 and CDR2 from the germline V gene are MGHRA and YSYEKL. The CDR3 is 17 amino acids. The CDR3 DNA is TGCGCCAGCAGCCAAGATCCAGGCGGGGGGTACCAAGAGACCCAGTACTTC. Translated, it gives CASSQDPGGGYQETQYF.

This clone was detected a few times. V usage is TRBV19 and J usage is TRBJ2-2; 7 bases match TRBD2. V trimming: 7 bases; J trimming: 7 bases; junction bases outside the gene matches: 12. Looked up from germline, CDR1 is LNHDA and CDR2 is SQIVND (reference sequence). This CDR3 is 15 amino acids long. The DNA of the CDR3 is TGTGCCAGTACTAATGGCGGGGGACGGAGCGGGGAGCTGTTTTTT. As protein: CASTNGGGRSGELFF. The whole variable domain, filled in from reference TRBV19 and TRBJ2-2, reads DGGITQSPKYLFRKEGQNVTLSCEQNLNHDAMYWYRQDPGQGLRLIYYSQIVNDFQKGDIAEGYSVSREKKESFPLTVTSAQKNPTAFYLCASTNGGGRSGELFFGEGSRLTVL.